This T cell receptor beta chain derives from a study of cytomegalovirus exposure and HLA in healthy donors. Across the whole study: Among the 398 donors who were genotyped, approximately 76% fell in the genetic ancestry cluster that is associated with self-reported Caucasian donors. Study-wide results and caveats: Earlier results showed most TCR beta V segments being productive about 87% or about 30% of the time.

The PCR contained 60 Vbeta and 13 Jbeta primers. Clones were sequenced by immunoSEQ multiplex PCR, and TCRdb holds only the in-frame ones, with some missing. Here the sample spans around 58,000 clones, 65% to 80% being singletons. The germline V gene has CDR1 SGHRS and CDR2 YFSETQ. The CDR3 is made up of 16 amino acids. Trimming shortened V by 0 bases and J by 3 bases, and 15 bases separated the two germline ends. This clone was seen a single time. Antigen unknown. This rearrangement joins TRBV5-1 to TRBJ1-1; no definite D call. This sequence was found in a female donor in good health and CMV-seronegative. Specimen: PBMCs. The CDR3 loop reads CASSLDLAGSYTEAFF. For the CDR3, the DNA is TGCGCCAGCAGCTTGGACCTCGCAGGTTCTTACACTGAAGCTTTCTTT.